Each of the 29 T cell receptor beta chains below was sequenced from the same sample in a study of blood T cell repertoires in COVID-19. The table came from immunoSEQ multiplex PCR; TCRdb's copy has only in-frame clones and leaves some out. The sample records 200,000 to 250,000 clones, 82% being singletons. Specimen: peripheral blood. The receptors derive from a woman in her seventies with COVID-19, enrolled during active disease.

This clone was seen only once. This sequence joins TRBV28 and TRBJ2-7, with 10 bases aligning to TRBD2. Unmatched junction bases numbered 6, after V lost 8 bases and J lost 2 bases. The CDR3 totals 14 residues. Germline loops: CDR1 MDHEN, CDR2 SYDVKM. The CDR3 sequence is CASFPGTSAYEQYF. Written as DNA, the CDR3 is TGTGCCAGCTTTCCCGGGACTAGCGCCTACGAGCAGTACTTC.

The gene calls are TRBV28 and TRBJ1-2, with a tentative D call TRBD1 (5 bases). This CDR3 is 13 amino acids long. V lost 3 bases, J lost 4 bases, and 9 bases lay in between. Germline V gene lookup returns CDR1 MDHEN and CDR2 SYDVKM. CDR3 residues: CASSFSGLYGYTF. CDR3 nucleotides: TGTGCCAGCAGTTTCTCAGGGCTCTATGGCTACACCTTC.

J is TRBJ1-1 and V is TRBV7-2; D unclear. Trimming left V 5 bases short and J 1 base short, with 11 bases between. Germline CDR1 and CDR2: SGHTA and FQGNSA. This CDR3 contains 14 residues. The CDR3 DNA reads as TGTGCCAGCAGCCCCCTAACTCAGAACACTGAAGCTTTCTTT. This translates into CASSPLTQNTEAFF.

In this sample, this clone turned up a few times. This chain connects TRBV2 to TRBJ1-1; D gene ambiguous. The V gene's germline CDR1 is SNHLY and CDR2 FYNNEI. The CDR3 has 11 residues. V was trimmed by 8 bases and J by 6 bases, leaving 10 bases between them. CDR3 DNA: TGTGCCAGCTGCGCGGGCCCTGAAGCTTTCTTT. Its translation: CASCAGPEAFF. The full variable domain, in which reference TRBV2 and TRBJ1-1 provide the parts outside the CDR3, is EPEVTQTPSHQVTQMGQEVILRCVPISNHLYFYWYRQILGQKVEFLVSFYNNEISEKSEIFDDQFSVERPDGSNFTLKIRSTKLEDSAMYFCASCAGPEAFFGQGTRLTVV.

In DNA form, the CDR3 reads TGCGCCAGCAGCCAGTCCCCTAAAGCGGGATCGAGAAATTGGGAGACCCAGTACTTC. Translated: CASSQSPKAGSRNWETQYF. This chain joins TRBV4-3 and TRBJ2-5; 7 bases map to TRBD2. This CDR3 is 19 amino acids long. Trimming cost V 3 bases and J 5 bases; bases outside gene matches: 21. Per germline, CDR1 LGHNA and CDR2 YSLEER.

The CDR3 nucleotides are TGTGCCAGCAGTTTGCTGACAGGCGCCATGGTCCTTAATGAGCAGTTCTTC. Translating gives CASSLLTGAMVLNEQFF. This rearrangement joins TRBV27 to TRBJ2-1; TRBD1 is a possible D gene (6 bases). Between the trimmed V and J ends, which lost 3 bases and 7 bases, there was a span of 22 bases. The germline V gene has CDR1 MNHEY and CDR2 SMNVEV (reference sequence). CDR3 length: 17 amino acids.

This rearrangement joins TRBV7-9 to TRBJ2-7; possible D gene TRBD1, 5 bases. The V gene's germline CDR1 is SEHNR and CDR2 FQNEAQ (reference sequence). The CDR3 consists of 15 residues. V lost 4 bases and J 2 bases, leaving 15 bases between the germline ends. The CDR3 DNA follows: TGTGCCAGCAGCTCGCCTCGGACAAGCCCCTACGAGCAGTACTTC. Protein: CASSSPRTSPYEQYF.

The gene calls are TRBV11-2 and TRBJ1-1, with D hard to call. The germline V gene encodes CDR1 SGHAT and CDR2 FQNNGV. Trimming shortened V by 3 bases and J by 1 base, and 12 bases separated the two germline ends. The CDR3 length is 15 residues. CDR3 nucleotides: TGTGCCAGCAGCTTTATTCTGCGGGGGAACACTGAAGCTTTCTTT. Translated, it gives CASSFILRGNTEAFF.

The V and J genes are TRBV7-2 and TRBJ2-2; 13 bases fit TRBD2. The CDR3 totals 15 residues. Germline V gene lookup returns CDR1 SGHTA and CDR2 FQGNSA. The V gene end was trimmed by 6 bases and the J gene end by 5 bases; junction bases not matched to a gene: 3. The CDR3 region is CASSSGLAGTGELFF. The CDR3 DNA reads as TGTGCCAGCAGTTCGGGACTAGCGGGGACCGGGGAGCTGTTTTTT.

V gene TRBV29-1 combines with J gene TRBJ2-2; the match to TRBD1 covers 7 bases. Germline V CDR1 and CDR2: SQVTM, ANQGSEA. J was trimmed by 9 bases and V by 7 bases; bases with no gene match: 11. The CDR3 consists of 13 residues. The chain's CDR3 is CSASRDSTRELFF. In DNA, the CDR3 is TGCAGCGCATCCCGGGACAGTACCCGGGAGCTGTTTTTT.

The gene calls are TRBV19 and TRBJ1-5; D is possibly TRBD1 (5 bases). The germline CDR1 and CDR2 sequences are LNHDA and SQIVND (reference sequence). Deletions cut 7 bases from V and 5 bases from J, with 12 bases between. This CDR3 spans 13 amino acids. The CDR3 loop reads CASTNGGYQPQHF. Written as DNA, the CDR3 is TGTGCCAGTACCAATGGGGGGTATCAGCCCCAGCATTTT.

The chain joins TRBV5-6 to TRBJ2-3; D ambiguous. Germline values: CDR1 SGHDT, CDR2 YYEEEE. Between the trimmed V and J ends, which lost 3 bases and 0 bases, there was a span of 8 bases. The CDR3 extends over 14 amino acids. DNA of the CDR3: TGTGCCAGCAGCTCAATTACTAGCACAGATACGCAGTATTTT. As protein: CASSSITSTDTQYF.

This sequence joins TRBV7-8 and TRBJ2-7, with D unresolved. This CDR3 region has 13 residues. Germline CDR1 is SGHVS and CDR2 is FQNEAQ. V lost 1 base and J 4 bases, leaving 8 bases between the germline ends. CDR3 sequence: CASSLDLDYEQYF. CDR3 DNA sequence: TGTGCCAGCAGCTTAGATTTAGATTACGAGCAGTACTTC.

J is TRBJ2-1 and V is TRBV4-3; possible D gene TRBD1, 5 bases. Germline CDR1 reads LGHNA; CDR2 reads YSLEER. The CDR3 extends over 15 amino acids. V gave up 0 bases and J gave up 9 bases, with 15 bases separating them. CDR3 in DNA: TGCGCCAGCAGCCAAGATAGACGTCGTCAGGGTGAGCAGTTCTTC. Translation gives CASSQDRRRQGEQFF.

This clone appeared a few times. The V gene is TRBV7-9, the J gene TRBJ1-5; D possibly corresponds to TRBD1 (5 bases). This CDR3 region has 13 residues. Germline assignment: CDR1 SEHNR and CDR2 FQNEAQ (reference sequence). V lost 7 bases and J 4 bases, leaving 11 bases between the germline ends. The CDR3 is CASTQGTNQPQHF. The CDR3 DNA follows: TGTGCCAGCACCCAGGGTACGAATCAGCCCCAGCATTTT.

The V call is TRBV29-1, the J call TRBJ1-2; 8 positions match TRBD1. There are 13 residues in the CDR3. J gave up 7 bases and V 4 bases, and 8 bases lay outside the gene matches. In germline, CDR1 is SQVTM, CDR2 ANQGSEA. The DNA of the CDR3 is TGCAGCGTTGGGTCTGGACAGGGTCTTGGCTACACCTTC. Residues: CSVGSGQGLGYTF. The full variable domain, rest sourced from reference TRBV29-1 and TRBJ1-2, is SAVISQKPSRDICQRGTSLTIQCQVDSQVTMMFWYRQQPGQSLTLIATANQGSEATYESGFVIDKFPISRPNLTFSTLTVSNMSPEDSSIYLCSVGSGQGLGYTFGSGTRLTVV.

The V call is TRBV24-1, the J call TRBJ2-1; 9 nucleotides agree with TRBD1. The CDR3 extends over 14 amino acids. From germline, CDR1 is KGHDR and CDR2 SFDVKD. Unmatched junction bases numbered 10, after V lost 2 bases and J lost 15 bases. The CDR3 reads CATSDSFGGTGTFF. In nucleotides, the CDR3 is TGTGCCACCAGTGATTCATTTGGAGGGACAGGGACGTTCTTC.

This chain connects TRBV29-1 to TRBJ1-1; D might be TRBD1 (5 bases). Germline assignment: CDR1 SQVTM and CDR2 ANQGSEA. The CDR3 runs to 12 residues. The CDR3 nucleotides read TGCGCGCTCAGGGTATCGAACACTGAAGCTTTCTTT. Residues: CALRVSNTEAFF. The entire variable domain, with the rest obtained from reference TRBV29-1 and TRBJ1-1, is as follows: SAVISQKPSRDICQRGTSLTIQCQVDSQVTMMFWYRQQPGQSLTLIATANQGSEATYESGFVIDKFPISRPNLTFSTLTVSNMSPEDSSIYLCALRVSNTEAFFGQGTRLTVV.

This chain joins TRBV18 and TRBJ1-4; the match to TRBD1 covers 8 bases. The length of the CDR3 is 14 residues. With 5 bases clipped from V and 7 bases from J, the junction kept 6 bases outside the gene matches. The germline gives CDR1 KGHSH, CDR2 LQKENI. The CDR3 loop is CASSADREGEKLFF. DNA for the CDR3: TGTGCCAGCTCAGCGGACAGGGAGGGTGAAAAACTGTTTTTT.

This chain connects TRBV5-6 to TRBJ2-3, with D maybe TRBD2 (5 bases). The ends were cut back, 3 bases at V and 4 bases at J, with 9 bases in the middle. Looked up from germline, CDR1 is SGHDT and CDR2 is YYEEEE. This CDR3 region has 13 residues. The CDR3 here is CASSWRVADTQYF. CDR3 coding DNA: TGTGCCAGCAGCTGGCGGGTCGCAGATACGCAGTATTTT. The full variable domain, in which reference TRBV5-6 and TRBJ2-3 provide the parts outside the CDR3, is DAGVTQSPTHLIKTRGQQVTLRCSPKSGHDTVSWYQQALGQGPQFIFQYYEEEERQRGNFPDRFSGHQFPNYSSELNVNALLLGDSALYLCASSWRVADTQYFGPGTRLTVL.

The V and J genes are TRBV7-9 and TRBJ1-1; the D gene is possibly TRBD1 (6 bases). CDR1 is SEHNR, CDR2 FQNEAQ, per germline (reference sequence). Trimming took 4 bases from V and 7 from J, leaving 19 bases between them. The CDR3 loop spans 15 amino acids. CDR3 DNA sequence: TGTGCCAGCAGCTCTCTCCCGGGACAACAGATTGAAGCTTTCTTT. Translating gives CASSSLPGQQIEAFF. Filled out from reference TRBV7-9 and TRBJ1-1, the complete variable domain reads DTGVSQNPRHKITKRGQNVTFRCDPISEHNRLYWYRQTLGQGPEFLTYFQNEAQLEKSRLLSDRFSAERPKGSFSTLEIQRTEQGDSAMYLCASSSLPGQQIEAFFGQGTRLTVV.

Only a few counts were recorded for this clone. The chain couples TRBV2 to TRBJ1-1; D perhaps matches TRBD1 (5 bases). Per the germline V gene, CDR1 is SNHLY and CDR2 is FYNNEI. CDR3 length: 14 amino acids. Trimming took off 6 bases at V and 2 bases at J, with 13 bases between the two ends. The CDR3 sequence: CASSWTRPNTEAFF. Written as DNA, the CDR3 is TGTGCCAGCAGCTGGACAAGACCTAACACTGAAGCTTTCTTT.

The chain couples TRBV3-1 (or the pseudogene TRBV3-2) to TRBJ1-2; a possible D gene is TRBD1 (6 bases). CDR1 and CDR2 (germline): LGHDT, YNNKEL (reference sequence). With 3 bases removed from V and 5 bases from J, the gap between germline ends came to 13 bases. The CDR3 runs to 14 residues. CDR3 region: CASSHRGFLYGYTF. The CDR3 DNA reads TGTGCCAGCAGCCACAGGGGCTTCCTTTATGGCTACACCTTC.

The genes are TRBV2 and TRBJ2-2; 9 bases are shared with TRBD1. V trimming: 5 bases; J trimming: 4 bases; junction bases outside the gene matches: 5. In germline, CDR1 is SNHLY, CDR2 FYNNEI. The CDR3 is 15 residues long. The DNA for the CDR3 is TGTGCCAGCAGTTTAGGACAGGGGATCACCGGGGAGCTGTTTTTT. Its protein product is CASSLGQGITGELFF. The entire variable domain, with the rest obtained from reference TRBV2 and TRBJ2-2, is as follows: EPEVTQTPSHQVTQMGQEVILRCVPISNHLYFYWYRQILGQKVEFLVSFYNNEISEKSEIFDDQFSVERPDGSNFTLKIRSTKLEDSAMYFCASSLGQGITGELFFGEGSRLTVL.

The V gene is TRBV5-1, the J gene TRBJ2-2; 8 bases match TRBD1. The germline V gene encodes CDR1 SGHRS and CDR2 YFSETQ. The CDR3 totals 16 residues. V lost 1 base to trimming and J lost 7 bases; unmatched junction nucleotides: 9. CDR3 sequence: CASSLTTRGPNGELFF. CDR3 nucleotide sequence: TGCGCCAGCAGCTTGACGACCAGGGGGCCCAACGGGGAGCTGTTTTTT.

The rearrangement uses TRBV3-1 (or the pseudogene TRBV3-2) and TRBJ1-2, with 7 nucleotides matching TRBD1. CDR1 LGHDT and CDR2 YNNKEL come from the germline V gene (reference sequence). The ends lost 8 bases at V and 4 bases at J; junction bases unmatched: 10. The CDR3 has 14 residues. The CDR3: CASSFVGTVYGYTF. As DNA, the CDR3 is TGTGCCAGCTCTTTCGTGGGGACAGTCTATGGCTACACCTTC.

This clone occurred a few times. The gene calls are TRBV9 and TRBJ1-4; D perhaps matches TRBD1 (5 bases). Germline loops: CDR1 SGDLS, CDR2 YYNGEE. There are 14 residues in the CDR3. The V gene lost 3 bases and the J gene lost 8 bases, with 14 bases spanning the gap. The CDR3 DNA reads TGTGCCAGCAGCGCTGGCCAGGGACTCGAAAAACTGTTTTTT. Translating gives CASSAGQGLEKLFF.

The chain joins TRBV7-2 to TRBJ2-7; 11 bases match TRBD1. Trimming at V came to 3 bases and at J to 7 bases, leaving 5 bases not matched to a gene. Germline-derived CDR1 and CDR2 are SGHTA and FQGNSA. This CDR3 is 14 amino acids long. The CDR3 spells CASSFGQGAGEQYF. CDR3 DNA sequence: TGTGCCAGCAGCTTTGGACAGGGGGCAGGGGAGCAGTACTTC.

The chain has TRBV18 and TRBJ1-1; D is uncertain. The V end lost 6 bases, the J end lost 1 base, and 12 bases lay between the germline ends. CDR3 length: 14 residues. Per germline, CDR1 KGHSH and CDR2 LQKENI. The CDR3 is CASSPQQENTEAFF. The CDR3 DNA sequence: TGTGCCAGCTCTCCCCAACAAGAGAACACTGAAGCTTTCTTT. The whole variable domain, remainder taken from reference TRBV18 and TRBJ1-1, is NAGVMQNPRHLVRRRGQEARLRCSPMKGHSHVYWYRQLPEEGLKFMVYLQKENIIDESGMPKERFSAEFPKEGPSILRIQQVVRGDSAAYFCASSPQQENTEAFFGQGTRLTVV.